Below are 14 T cell receptor beta chains sequenced from a single sample in a study of T cells in tuberculosis. Profiled with immunoSEQ multiplex PCR; TCRdb holds only in-frame clones, not every one. The repertoire consists of tens of thousands of clones, with roughly 96% occurring once and the leading ten covering around 7.5%. The sequencing sample was made of PBMCs. These receptors were obtained from a donor under 30 with latent tuberculosis or without tuberculosis infection.

The gene calls are TRBV5-1 and TRBJ2-7; 7 positions agree with TRBD2. After removal of 2 bases from V and 0 bases from J, the junction contained 2 bases not matched to a gene. The V gene's germline CDR1 is SGHRS and CDR2 YFSETQ. This CDR3 comprises 14 residues. The CDR3 region is CASSFGTNSYEQYF. The CDR3 bases are TGCGCCAGCAGCTTTGGGACTAACTCCTACGAGCAGTACTTC.

The chain has TRBV19 and TRBJ2-1; D ambiguous. The CDR3 is made up of 15 amino acids. V dropped 0 bases and J dropped 0 bases, with 6 bases sitting between them. The germline V gene encodes CDR1 LNHDA and CDR2 SQIVND (reference sequence). CDR3 coding DNA: TGTGCCAGTAGTATAGACCCCCTCTCCTACAATGAGCAGTTCTTC. Translated: CASSIDPLSYNEQFF.

This chain links TRBV30 with TRBJ1-1; D is unclear. Germline-derived CDR1 and CDR2 are GTSNPN and SVGIG (reference sequence). There are 13 residues in the CDR3. V was clipped by 2 bases and J by 0 bases, with 7 bases between them. CDR3 DNA sequence: TGTGCCTGGAGTAGTAACATGAACACTGAAGCTTTCTTT. Its protein is CAWSSNMNTEAFF.

The V call is TRBV29-1, the J call TRBJ1-4; no clear D gene. The length of the CDR3 is 11 residues. Per germline, CDR1 SQVTM and CDR2 ANQGSEA. DNA for the CDR3: TGCACCACTTGCCGGGGAGAAAAACTGTTTTTT. The encoded protein is CTTCRGEKLFF.

The chain couples TRBV5-1 to TRBJ1-3; tentative D call: TRBD1 (6 bases). V was shortened by 0 bases and J by 0 bases, with 13 bases between the two germline ends. Germline V CDR1 and CDR2: SGHRS, YFSETQ. The length of the CDR3 is 17 residues. The CDR3 nucleotides are TGCGCCAGCAGCTTGGACCGAGGGGGAATCTCTGGAAACACCATATATTTT. Translated: CASSLDRGGISGNTIYF.

This chain uses TRBV30 with TRBJ2-2; TRBD1 agrees at 7 bases. V was clipped by 2 bases and J by 4 bases; unmatched bases: 1. Germline-derived CDR1 and CDR2 are GTSNPN and SVGIG (reference sequence). The CDR3 length is 13 residues. CDR3 in amino acids: CAWSSGGTGELFF. The CDR3 nucleotides are TGTGCCTGGAGTTCAGGGGGCACCGGGGAGCTGTTTTTT.

The gene calls are TRBV19 and TRBJ1-2; 7 bases fit TRBD1. The germline V gene has CDR1 LNHDA and CDR2 SQIVND (reference sequence). The CDR3 extends over 15 amino acids. The V gene end was trimmed by 6 bases and the J gene end by 5 bases; junction bases not matched to a gene: 12. Written as DNA, the CDR3 is TGTGCCAGTAGAATCGGGTCGACAGGGTATTATGGCTACACCTTC. Translated, it gives CASRIGSTGYYGYTF. The entire variable domain, with the rest obtained from reference TRBV19 and TRBJ1-2, is as follows: DGGITQSPKYLFRKEGQNVTLSCEQNLNHDAMYWYRQDPGQGLRLIYYSQIVNDFQKGDIAEGYSVSREKKESFPLTVTSAQKNPTAFYLCASRIGSTGYYGYTFGSGTRLTVV.

The chain has TRBV10-1 and TRBJ2-7; maybe TRBD1 (5 bases). The V end lost 2 bases, the J end lost 7 bases, and 18 bases lay between the germline ends. Germline values: CDR1 WNHNN, CDR2 SYGVQD (reference sequence). CDR3 size: 15 residues. This CDR3 is CASSEGPEQGREQYF. CDR3 DNA sequence: TGCGCCAGCAGTGAGGGGCCGGAGCAGGGTCGGGAGCAGTACTTC.

The genes are TRBV5-1 and TRBJ2-7, with 7 positions matching TRBD2. V gave up 4 bases and J gave up 6 bases; unmatched junction bases: 16. The CDR3 sequence is 16 residues long. Germline V gene sequence: CDR1 SGHRS, CDR2 YFSETQ. CDR3: CASSRDPSGNRLEQYF. For the CDR3, the DNA is TGCGCCAGCAGCCGCGACCCTAGCGGTAATCGGCTCGAGCAGTACTTC.

V and J are TRBV19 and TRBJ1-6; no firm D call. There are 12 residues in the CDR3. Germline V gene data show CDR1 as LNHDA and CDR2 as SQIVND (reference sequence). Trimming took 5 bases from V and 7 from J, leaving 6 bases between them. CDR3 coding DNA: TGTGCCAGTAGTTTGCGGAATTCACCCCTCCACTTT. It translates to CASSLRNSPLHF. Together with reference TRBV19 and TRBJ1-6, the CDR3 gives the full variable domain: DGGITQSPKYLFRKEGQNVTLSCEQNLNHDAMYWYRQDPGQGLRLIYYSQIVNDFQKGDIAEGYSVSREKKESFPLTVTSAQKNPTAFYLCASSLRNSPLHFGNGTRLTVT.

The CDR3 spells CASSEPRDTDTQYF. DNA of the CDR3: TGTGCCAGCAGTGAACCACGGGACACAGATACGCAGTATTTT. The rearrangement joins TRBV25-1 to TRBJ2-3; D might be TRBD2 (5 bases). This CDR3 spans 14 amino acids. The germline gives CDR1 MGHDK, CDR2 SYGVNS. Trimming stripped 2 bases from V and 2 bases from J, with 8 bases between.

The chain joins TRBV7-2 to TRBJ1-2; 10 bases line up with TRBD1. The CDR3 spans 14 residues. V was pared by 3 bases and J by 6 bases, with 4 bases of the junction left unmatched. Germline CDR1 is SGHTA and CDR2 is FQGNSA. CDR3 in amino acids: CASSFLGTGDGYTF. DNA of the CDR3: TGTGCCAGCAGCTTCTTGGGGACAGGGGATGGCTACACCTTC.

In DNA, the CDR3 is TGTGCCAGTAGTATAGTCAACAGCTACGAGCAGTACTTC. This encodes CASSIVNSYEQYF. The chain is built from TRBV19 and TRBJ2-7; D is undetermined. Per the germline V gene, CDR1 is LNHDA and CDR2 is SQIVND (reference sequence). The CDR3 extends over 13 amino acids. Trimming cost V 1 base and J 3 bases, with 7 bases left between them.

V usage is TRBV6-1 and J usage is TRBJ2-5; D perhaps matches TRBD2 (6 bases). Trimming took off 2 bases at V and 2 bases at J, with 18 bases between the two ends. In germline, CDR1 is MNHNS, CDR2 SASEGT. CDR3 size: 17 residues. The CDR3 is CASSEPGLHNKQETQYF. CDR3 DNA sequence: TGTGCCAGCAGTGAACCGGGACTCCACAATAAACAAGAGACCCAGTACTTC.